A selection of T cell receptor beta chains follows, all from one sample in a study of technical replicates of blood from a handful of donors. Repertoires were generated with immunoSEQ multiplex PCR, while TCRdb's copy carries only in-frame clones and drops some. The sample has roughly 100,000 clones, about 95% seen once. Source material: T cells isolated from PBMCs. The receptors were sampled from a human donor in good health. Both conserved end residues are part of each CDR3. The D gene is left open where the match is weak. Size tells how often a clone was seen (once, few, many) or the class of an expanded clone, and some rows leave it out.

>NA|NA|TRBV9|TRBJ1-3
TGTGCCAGCAGCGAAAGACAGACCGATGGAAACACCATATATTTT
CASSERQTDGNTIYF
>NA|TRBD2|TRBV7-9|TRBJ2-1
TGTGCCAGCCGGGAGGACTCCTACAATGAGCAGTTCTTC
CASREDSYNEQFF
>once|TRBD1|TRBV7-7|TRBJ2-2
TGTGCCAGCAGCCAGGGGACAGGGGGGACCGGGGAGCTGTTTTTT
CASSQGTGGTGELFF
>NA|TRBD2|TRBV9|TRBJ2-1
TGTGCCAGCAGCCCCTCTAGCGGGTACTCCTACAATGAGCAGTTCTTC
CASSPSSGYSYNEQFF
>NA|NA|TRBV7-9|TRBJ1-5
TGTGCCAGCAGCGGCCCAGGGGCAGGTCAGCCCCAGCATTTT
CASSGPGAGQPQHF
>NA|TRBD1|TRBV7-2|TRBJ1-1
TGTGCCAGCAGCTTAGGGACAGGGCTGGGGGACACTGAAGCTTTCTTT
CASSLGTGLGDTEAFF
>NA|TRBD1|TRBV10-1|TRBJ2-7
TGCGCCAGTTCGACAGGGGACTCCTACGAGCAGTACTTC
CASSTGDSYEQYF
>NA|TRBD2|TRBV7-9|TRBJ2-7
TGTGCCAGCAGCGGGACTAGCGGGATCTCCTACGAGCAGTACTTC
CASSGTSGISYEQYF
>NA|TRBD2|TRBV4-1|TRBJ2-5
TGCGCCAGCAGCCAGAACCTGGGGGGACTAGCGGGAGGACGGGAGACCCAGTACTTC
CASSQNLGGLAGGRETQYF
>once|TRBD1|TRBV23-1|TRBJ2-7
TGCGCCAGCACCGGACAGGGGACGGTGCAGTACTTC
CASTGQGTVQYF
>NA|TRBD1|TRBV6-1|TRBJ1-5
TGTGCCAGCAGTGAAGAAGTGGAGGTGACAGGGGGCTTCTTTCAGCCCCAGCATTTT
CASSEEVEVTGGFFQPQHF
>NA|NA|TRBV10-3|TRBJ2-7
TGTGCCATCAGTGAGTCTGACGGGGTTTACGAGCAGTACTTC
CAISESDGVYEQYF
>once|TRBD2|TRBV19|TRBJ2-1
TGTGCCAGTAGTGGCCCCGGGACTAGCGGGAGGTATCCCCCCAATGAGCAGTTCTTC
CASSGPGTSGRYPPNEQFF
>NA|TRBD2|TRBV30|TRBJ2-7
TGTGCCTGGAGTCGGGGGACTAGCGGGATTTACGAGCAGTACTTC
CAWSRGTSGIYEQYF